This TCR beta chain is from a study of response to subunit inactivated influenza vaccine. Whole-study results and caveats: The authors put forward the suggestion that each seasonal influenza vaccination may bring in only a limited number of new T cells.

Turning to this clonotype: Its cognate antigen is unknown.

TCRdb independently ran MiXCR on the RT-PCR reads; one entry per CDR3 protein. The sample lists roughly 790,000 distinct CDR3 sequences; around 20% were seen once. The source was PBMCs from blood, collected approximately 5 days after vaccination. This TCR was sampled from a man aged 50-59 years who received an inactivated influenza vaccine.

In nucleotides, the CDR3 is TGTGCCAGCAGCCCCGGGTGGGGACAGGGCGGCTACGAGCAGTACTTC. This sequence encodes CASSPGWGQGGYEQYF. The chain employs TRBV5-6 and TRBJ2-7, with 9 bases lining up with TRBD1. CDR1 and CDR2 (germline): SGHDT, YYEEEE. This CDR3 spans 16 amino acids. With V trimmed by 4 bases and J by 3 bases, 11 bases remained unmatched.